This TCR beta chain was obtained from a study of OX40 agonist ivuxolimab in advanced cancers. V was shortened by 0 bases and J by 10 bases, with 21 bases between the two germline ends. The length of the CDR3 is 15 residues. Germline CDR1 reads GTSNPN; CDR2 reads SVGIG (reference sequence). This table comes from immunoSEQ multiplex PCR, and its TCRdb copy is limited to in-frame clones, with some not included. The repertoire holds 50,000 to 70,000 clones, with approximately 92% as singletons. The receptor was derived from an adult with an advanced solid tumor such as melanoma, head and neck, liver or kidney cancer. Sequencing was performed on CD4+ or CD8+ T cells sorted from blood, taken in a trial of the OX40 agonist ivuxolimab. This chain links TRBV30 with TRBJ1-1; D is undetermined. CDR3 sequence (DNA): TGTGCCTGGAGTGTAGTAGGGTTGGCGTATGATGGAGCTTTCTTT. This codes for CAWSVVGLAYDGAFF.